The 2 T cell receptor beta chains given below trace back to one sample, sequenced in a study of blood T cell repertoires in COVID-19. Sequenced by immunoSEQ multiplex PCR; TCRdb stores in-frame clones only, minus some. Among 95,000 to 100,000 clones listed, about four fifths were seen once. Input material: peripheral blood. The receptor source for this set is an elderly woman with active or convalescent COVID-19.

Many counts were recorded for this clone. CDR3 protein: CASLPPLRSPMNTEAFF. DNA for the CDR3: TGTGCCAGCCTTCCCCCGTTGCGGAGCCCTATGAACACTGAAGCTTTCTTT. The J gene is TRBJ1-1, the V gene TRBV28; D is unresolved. The CDR3 is 17 amino acids. V was clipped by 8 bases and J by 0 bases, with 22 bases between them. Germline V gene lookup returns CDR1 MDHEN and CDR2 SYDVKM.

V usage is TRBV11-2 and J usage is TRBJ2-3; possible D gene TRBD2, 5 bases. The CDR3 totals 16 residues. Trimming cost V 1 base and J 0 bases, with 11 bases left between them. Germline V lookup: CDR1 SGHAT, CDR2 FQNNGV. DNA for the CDR3: TGTGCCAGCAGCTTAGGTGAGGGAGCGAGCACAGATACGCAGTATTTT. It encodes CASSLGEGASTDTQYF.